The clone carrying this T cell receptor beta chain was counted only a few times. This sample was taken from a study of blood T cell repertoires in COVID-19. Study at large: Donors in the United States, Italy and Spain gave samples during acute or convalescent COVID-19. The cDNA or gDNA used as material had been derived from T cells, B-cell-depleted T cells, or PBMCs.

Germline lookup yields CDR1 SNHLY and CDR2 FYNNEI. V was pared by 3 bases and J by 2 bases, with 7 bases between. The CDR3 is 13 amino acids. Under the authors' procedure: Cell counts per sample came from amplifying reference gene primers. Some clones are missing from TCRdb's copy, which holds only in-frame ones; the method was immunoSEQ multiplex PCR. Clone size and V and J calls were adopted from that table, with D and trimming inferred from the DNA. The sample comprises about 61,000 clones, about 88% of which are singletons, and 20% to 25% rests with the top ten. The receptor was isolated from a woman between 50 and 59 years old with active or convalescent COVID-19. The rearrangement uses TRBV2 and TRBJ1-2, with a possible D match to TRBD1 (5 bases). Sequenced: peripheral blood. The CDR3: CASSDQGNYGYTF. In DNA form, the CDR3 reads TGTGCCAGCAGTGACCAGGGCAACTATGGCTACACCTTC.